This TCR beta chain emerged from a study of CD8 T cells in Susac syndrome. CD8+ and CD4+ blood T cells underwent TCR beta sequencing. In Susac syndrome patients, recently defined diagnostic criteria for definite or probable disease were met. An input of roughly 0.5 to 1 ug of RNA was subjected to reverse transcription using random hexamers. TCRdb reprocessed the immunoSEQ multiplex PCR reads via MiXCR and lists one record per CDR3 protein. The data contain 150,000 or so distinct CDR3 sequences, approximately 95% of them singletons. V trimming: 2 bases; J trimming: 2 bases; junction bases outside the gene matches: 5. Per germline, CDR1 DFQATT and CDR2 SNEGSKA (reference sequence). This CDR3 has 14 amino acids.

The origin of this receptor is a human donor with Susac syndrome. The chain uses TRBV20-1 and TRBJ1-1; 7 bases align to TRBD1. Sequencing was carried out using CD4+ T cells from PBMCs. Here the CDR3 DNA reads TGCAGTGCTAGAAAGGGACAGTCCAACACTGAAGCTTTCTTT. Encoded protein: CSARKGQSNTEAFF.